A single TCR beta chain is shown here with its context. The repertoire was sequenced with immunoSEQ multiplex PCR; TCRdb's copy has only in-frame clones and lacks some. The table records about 200,000 clones, around 86% of them present only once. This entry is derived from a study of blood T cell repertoires in COVID-19. CDR3 length: 18 residues. Per the germline V gene, CDR1 is ENHRY and CDR2 is SYGVKD. V shed 2 bases and J 0 bases; nucleotides not matched to a gene: 12. V is TRBV10-3 and J is TRBJ1-2; 7 bases are shared with TRBD1. This clonotype was obtained from a man between 50 and 59 years old with acute or convalescent COVID-19. Sequences were obtained from peripheral blood. In DNA, the CDR3 is TGTGCCATCAGTGAGGCTCCTGGACAGGCCACAGCTAACTATGGCTACACCTTC. Translation gives CAISEAPGQATANYGYTF.